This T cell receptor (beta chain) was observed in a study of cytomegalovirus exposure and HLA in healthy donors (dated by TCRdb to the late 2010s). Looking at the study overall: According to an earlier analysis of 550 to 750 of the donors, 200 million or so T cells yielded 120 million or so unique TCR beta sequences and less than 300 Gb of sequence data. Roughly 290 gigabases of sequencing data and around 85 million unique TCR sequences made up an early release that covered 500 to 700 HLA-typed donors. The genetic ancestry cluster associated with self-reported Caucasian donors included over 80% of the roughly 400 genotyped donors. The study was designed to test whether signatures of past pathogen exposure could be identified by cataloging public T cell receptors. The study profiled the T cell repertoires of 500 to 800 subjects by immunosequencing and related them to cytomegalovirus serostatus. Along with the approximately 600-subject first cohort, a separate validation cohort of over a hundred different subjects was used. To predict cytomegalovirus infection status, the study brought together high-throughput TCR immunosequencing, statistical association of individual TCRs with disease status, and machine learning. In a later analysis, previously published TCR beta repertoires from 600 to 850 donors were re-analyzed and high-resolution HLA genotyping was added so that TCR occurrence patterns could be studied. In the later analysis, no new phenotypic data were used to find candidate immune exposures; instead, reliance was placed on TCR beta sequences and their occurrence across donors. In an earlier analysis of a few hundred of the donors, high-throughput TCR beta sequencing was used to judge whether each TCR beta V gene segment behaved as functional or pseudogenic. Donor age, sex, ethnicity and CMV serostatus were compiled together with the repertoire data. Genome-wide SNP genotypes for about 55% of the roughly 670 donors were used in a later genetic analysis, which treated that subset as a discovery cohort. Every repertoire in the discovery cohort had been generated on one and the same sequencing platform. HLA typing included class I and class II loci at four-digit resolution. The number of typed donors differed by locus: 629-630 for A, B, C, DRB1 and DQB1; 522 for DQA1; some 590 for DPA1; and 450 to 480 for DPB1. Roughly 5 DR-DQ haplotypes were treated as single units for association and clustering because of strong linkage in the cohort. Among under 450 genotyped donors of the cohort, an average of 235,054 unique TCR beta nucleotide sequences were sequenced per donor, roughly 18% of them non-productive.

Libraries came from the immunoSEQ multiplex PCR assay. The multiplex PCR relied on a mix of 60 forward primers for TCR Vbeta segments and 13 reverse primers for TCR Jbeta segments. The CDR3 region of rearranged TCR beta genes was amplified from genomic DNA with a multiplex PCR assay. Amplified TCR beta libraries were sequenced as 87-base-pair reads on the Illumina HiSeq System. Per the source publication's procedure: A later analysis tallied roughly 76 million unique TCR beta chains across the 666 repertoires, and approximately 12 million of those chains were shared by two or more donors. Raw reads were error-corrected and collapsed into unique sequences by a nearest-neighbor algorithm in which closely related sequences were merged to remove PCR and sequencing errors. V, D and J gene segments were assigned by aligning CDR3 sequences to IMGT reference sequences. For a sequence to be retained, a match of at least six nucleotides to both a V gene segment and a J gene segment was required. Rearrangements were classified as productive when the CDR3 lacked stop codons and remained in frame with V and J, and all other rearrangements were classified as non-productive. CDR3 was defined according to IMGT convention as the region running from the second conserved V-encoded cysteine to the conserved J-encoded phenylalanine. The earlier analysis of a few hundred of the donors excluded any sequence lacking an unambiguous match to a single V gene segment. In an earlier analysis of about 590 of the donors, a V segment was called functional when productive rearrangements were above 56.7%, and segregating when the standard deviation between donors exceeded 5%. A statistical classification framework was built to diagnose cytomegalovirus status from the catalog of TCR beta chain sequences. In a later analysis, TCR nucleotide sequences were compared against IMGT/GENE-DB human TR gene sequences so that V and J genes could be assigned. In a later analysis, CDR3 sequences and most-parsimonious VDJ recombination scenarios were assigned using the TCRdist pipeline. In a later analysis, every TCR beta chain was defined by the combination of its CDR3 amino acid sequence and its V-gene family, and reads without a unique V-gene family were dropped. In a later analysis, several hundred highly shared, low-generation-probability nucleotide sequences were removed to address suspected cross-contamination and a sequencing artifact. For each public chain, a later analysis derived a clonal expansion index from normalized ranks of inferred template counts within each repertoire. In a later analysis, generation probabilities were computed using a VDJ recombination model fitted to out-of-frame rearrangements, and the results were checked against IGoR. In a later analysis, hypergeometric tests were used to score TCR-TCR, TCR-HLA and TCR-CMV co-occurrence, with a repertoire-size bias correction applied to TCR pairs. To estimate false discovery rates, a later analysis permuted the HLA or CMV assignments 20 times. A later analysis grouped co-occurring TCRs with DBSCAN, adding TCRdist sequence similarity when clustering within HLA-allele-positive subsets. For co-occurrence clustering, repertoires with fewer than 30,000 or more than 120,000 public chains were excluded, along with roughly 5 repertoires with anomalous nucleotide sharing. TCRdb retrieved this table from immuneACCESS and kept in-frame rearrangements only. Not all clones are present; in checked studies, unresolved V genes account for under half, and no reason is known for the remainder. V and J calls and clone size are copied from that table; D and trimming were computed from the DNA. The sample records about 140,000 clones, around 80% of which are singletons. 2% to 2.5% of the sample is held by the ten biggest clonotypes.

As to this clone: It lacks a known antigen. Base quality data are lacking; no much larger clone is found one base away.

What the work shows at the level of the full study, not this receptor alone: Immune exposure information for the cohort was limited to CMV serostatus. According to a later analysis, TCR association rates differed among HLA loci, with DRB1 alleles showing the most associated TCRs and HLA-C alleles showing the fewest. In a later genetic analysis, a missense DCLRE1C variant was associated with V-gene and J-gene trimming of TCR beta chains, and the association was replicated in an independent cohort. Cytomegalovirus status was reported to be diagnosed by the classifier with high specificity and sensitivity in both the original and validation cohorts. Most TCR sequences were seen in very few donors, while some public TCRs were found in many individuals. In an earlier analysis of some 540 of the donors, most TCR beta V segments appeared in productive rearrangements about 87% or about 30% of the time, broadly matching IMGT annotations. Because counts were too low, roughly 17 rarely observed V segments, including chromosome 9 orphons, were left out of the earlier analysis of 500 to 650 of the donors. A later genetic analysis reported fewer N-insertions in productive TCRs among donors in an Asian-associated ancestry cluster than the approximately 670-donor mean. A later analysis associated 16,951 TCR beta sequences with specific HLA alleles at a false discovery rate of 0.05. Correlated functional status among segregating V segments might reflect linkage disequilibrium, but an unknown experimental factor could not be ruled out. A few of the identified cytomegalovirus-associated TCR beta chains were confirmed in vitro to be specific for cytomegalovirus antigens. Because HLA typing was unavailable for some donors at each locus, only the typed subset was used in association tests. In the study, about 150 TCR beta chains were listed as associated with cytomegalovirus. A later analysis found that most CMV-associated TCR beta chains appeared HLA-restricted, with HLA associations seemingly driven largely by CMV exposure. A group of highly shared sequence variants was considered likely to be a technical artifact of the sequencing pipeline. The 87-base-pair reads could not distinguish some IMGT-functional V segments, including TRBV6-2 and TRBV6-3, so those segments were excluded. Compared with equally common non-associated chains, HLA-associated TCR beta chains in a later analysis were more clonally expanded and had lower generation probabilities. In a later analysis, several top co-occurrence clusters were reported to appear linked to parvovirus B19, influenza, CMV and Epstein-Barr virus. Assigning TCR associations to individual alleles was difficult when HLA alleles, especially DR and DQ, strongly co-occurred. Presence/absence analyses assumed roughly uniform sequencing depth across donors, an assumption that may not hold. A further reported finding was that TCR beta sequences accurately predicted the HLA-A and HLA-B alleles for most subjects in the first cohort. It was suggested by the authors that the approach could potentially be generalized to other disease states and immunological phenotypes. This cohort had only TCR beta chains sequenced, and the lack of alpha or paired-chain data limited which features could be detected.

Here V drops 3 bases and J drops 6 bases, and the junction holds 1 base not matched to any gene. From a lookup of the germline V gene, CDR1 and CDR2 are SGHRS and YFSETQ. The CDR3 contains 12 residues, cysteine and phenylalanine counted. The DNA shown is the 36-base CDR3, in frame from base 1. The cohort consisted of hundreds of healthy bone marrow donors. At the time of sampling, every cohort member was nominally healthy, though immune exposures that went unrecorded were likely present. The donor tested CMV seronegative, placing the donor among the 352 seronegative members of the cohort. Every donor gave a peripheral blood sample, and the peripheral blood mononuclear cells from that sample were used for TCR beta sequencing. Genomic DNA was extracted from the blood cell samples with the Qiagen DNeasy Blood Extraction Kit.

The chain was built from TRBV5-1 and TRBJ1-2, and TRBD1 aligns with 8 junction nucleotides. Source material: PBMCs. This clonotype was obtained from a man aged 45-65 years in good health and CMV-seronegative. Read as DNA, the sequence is TGCGCCAGCAGCTGGACAGGGAATGGCTACACCTTC. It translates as CASSWTGNGYTF.